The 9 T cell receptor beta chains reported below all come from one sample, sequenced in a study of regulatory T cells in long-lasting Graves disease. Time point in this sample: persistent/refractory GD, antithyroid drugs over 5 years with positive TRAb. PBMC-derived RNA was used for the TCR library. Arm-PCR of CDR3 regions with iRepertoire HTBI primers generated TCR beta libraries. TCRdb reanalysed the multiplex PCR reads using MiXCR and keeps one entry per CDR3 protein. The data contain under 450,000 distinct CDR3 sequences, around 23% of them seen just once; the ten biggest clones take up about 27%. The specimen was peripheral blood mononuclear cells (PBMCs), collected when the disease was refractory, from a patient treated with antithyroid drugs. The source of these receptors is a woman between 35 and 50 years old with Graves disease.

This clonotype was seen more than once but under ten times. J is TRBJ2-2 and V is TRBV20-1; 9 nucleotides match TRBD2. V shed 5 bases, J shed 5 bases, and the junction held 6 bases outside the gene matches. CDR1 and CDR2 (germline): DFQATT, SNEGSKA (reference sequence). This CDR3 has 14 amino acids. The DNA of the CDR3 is TGCAGTGCTTTTAGCGGGAGTTTGACCGGGGAGCTGTTTTTT. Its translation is CSAFSGSLTGELFF.

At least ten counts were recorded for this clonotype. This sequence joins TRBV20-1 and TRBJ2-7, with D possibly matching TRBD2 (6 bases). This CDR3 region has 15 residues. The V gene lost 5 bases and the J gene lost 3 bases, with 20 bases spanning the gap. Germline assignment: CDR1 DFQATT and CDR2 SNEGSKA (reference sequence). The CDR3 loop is CSASGLWKRDYEQYF. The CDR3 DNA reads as TGCAGTGCTTCGGGACTCTGGAAACGGGACTACGAGCAGTACTTC.

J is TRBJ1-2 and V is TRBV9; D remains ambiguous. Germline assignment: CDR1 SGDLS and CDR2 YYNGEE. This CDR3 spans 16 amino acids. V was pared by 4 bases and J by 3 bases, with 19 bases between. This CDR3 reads CASSSPPYIYDYGYTF. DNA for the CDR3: TGTGCCAGCAGCTCCCCTCCGTATATATACGACTATGGCTACACCTTC. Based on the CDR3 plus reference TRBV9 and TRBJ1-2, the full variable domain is DSGVTQTPKHLITATGQRVTLRCSPRSGDLSVYWYQQSLDQGLQFLIQYYNGEERAKGNILERFSAQQFPDLHSELNLSSLELGDSALYFCASSSPPYIYDYGYTFGSGTRLTVV.

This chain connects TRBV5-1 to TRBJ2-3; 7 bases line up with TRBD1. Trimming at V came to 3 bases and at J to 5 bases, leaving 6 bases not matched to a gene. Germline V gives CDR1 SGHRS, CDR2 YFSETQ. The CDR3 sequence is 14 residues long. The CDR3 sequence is CASSWGTAIDTQYF. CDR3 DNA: TGCGCCAGCAGCTGGGGGACAGCAATAGATACGCAGTATTTT. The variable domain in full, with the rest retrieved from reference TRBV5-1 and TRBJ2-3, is KAGVTQTPRYLIKTRGQQVTLSCSPISGHRSVSWYQQTPGQGLQFLFEYFSETQRNKGNFPGRFSGRQFSNSRSEMNVSTLELGDSALYLCASSWGTAIDTQYFGPGTRLTVL.

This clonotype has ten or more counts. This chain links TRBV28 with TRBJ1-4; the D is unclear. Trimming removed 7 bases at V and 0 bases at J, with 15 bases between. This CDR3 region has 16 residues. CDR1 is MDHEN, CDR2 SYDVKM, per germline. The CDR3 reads CASITPLLSTNEKLFF. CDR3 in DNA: TGTGCCAGCATCACGCCCTTGCTGTCAACTAATGAAAAACTGTTTTTT.

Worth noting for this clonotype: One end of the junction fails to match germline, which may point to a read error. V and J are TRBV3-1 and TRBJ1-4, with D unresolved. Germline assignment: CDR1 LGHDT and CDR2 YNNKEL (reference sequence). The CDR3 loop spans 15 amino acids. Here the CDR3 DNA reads TGTGCCAGCAGCCAAGATTACAGTGGGAATGGAAAACTGTTTTTT. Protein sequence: CASSQDYSGNGKLFF.

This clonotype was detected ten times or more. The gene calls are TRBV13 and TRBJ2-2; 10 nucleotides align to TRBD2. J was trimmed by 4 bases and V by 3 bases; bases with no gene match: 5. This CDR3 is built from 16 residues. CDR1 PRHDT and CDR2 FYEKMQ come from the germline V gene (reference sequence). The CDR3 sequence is CASSFLASGSTGELFF. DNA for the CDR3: TGTGCCAGCAGCTTCTTGGCTAGCGGGAGCACCGGGGAGCTGTTTTTT.

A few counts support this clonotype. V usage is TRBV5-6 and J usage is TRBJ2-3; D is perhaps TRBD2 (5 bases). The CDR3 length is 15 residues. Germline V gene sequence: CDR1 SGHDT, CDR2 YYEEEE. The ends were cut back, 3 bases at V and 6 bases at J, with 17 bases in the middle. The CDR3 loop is CASSWSGGSEDTQYF. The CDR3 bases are TGTGCCAGCAGCTGGTCCGGCGGTAGCGAGGATACGCAGTATTTT.

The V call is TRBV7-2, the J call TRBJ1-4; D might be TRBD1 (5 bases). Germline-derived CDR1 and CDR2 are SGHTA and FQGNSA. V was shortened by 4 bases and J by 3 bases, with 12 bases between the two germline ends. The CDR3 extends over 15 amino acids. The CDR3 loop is CASSSGQVANEKLFF. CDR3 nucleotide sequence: TGTGCCAGCAGCTCAGGGCAGGTTGCTAATGAAAAACTGTTTTTT.